This paragraph reports one T cell receptor (beta chain). Its antigen is currently unknown. The data originate from a study of naive CD8 T cells in extremely preterm neonates. Study-level points and caveats: Preterm infants showed shorter CDR3s, fewer N additions and less trimming than older groups.

Repertoires were generated with immunoSEQ multiplex PCR, while TCRdb's copy carries only in-frame clones and drops some. The sample lists several thousand clones, about 98% occurring once. The CDR3 loop spans 16 amino acids. Losses at the gene ends were 3 bases for V and 7 bases for J; bases not matched to a gene: 9. Germline V gene data show CDR1 as SGDLS and CDR2 as YYNGEE. The V call is TRBV9, the J call TRBJ2-2; 10 bases match TRBD2. The sample was naive CD8+ T cells from blood. The clonotype was recovered from a human donor in good health. The CDR3 is CASSESGGAGSGELFF. The CDR3 DNA reads as TGTGCCAGCAGCGAAAGCGGGGGGGCCGGGAGCGGGGAGCTGTTTTTT. Full variable domain (rest looked up from reference TRBV9 and TRBJ2-2): DSGVTQTPKHLITATGQRVTLRCSPRSGDLSVYWYQQSLDQGLQFLIQYYNGEERAKGNILERFSAQQFPDLHSELNLSSLELGDSALYFCASSESGGAGSGELFFGEGSRLTVL.